What follows are 24 T cell receptor beta chains derived from one specimen sequenced in a study of blood T cell repertoires in COVID-19 (dated by TCRdb to the early 2020s). The library was produced with the immunoSEQ multiplex PCR assay. Here the immuneACCESS table is served through TCRdb, limited to in-frame sequences with V and J called. Missing clones are a known gap in these copies; in checked studies unresolved V genes cover under half, and the rest lacks a known reason. This sample holds 150,000 to 200,000 clones; 88% were observed only once. The leading ten clones occupy approximately 4.5% of the sample. The sequenced sample was peripheral blood. The receptors stem from a human donor in a cohort sampled during active COVID-19.

The gene calls are TRBV5-1 and TRBJ2-7, with TRBD1 matching 11 bases. The germline CDR1 and CDR2 sequences are SGHRS and YFSETQ. Trimming at V came to 5 bases and at J to 3 bases, leaving 4 bases not matched to a gene. The CDR3 totals 14 residues. The CDR3 nucleotides are TGCGCCAGCAGGGCGGGACAGGGGGTCTACGAGCAGTACTTC. Its translation is CASRAGQGVYEQYF.

The chain is built from TRBV24-1 and TRBJ2-1, with D possibly being TRBD2 (5 bases). The CDR3 runs to 16 residues. Germline V gene data show CDR1 as KGHDR and CDR2 as SFDVKD. Trimming took 1 base from V and 0 from J, leaving 9 bases between them. The CDR3 loop is CATSDFASTSYNEQFF. The CDR3 DNA reads TGTGCCACCAGTGATTTCGCTAGCACCTCCTACAATGAGCAGTTCTTC.

This clone was found once. The V gene is TRBV4-3, the J gene TRBJ1-1; D is ambiguous. Germline V lookup: CDR1 LGHNA, CDR2 YSLEER. V was trimmed by 0 bases and J by 1 base, leaving 9 bases between them. The CDR3 sequence is 15 residues long. This CDR3 is CASSQETGKNTEAFF. Written as DNA, the CDR3 is TGCGCCAGCAGCCAAGAGACGGGGAAGAACACTGAAGCTTTCTTT.

The rearrangement uses TRBV18 and TRBJ1-4; the match to TRBD1 covers 12 bases. The CDR3 length is 15 residues. V lost 3 bases and J lost 7; bases outside the gene matches: 3. CDR1 KGHSH and CDR2 LQKENI come from the germline V gene. The DNA for the CDR3 is TGTGCCAGCTCACCCGGGACAGGGGGCTTTGAAAAACTGTTTTTT. Its translation is CASSPGTGGFEKLFF.

V gene TRBV6-5 combines with J gene TRBJ2-7; D unclear. The CDR3 totals 12 residues. In germline, CDR1 is MNHEY, CDR2 SVGAGI. Trimming took off 8 bases at V and 2 bases at J, with 10 bases between the two ends. CDR3: CASGRLAYEQYF. The CDR3 DNA sequence: TGTGCCAGCGGTAGATTGGCCTACGAGCAGTACTTC.

The V call is TRBV28, the J call TRBJ2-1; possibly TRBD2 for D (6 bases). Germline V gene lookup returns CDR1 MDHEN and CDR2 SYDVKM. The CDR3 is made up of 14 amino acids. V dropped 4 bases and J dropped 9 bases, with 16 bases sitting between them. In DNA form, the CDR3 reads TGTGCCAGCAGTTCCCTTGTGGGGGGTGGTGAGCAGTTCTTC. Residues: CASSSLVGGGEQFF.

The V and J genes are TRBV15 and TRBJ1-3; TRBD1 matches 11 bases. CDR1 and CDR2 from the germline V gene are LNHNV and YYDKDF (reference sequence). The junction had 8 bases not matched to a gene; V was cut back by 3 bases and J by 1 base. The CDR3 runs 18 residues. In DNA form, the CDR3 reads TGTGCCACCAGCAGGCCCGGGACAGGGGGAATATCTGGAAACACCATATATTTT. This codes for CATSRPGTGGISGNTIYF.

This clone occurred a few times. The chain joins TRBV29-1 to TRBJ2-7, with 9 bases lining up with TRBD1. This CDR3 spans 13 amino acids. V shed 6 bases, J shed 3 bases, and the junction held 6 bases outside the gene matches. The germline V gene encodes CDR1 SQVTM and CDR2 ANQGSEA. The CDR3 loop is CSVVGQGYYEQYF. In DNA, the CDR3 is TGCAGCGTAGTAGGACAGGGGTACTACGAGCAGTACTTC.

The chain carries TRBV28 and TRBJ1-2; TRBD1 might be the D (5 bases). Per the germline V gene, CDR1 is MDHEN and CDR2 is SYDVKM. The CDR3 is 15 residues long. V was clipped by 2 bases and J by 7 bases, with 17 bases between them. The CDR3 loop is CASSLGQGRSGGYTF. CDR3 nucleotide sequence: TGTGCCAGCAGTTTAGGCCAGGGTCGGTCTGGTGGCTACACCTTC.

The J gene is TRBJ1-4, the V gene TRBV27, with 8 positions matching TRBD1. Germline V gene lookup returns CDR1 MNHEY and CDR2 SMNVEV (reference sequence). This CDR3 contains 15 residues. V was clipped by 5 bases and J by 7 bases; unmatched bases: 9. Here the CDR3 reads CASSPGTGQPEKLFF. DNA for the CDR3: TGTGCCAGCAGTCCAGGGACAGGACAACCTGAAAAACTGTTTTTT.

This rearrangement joins TRBV19 to TRBJ1-2; tentative D call: TRBD1 (5 bases). Trimming took 9 bases from V and 8 from J, leaving 13 bases between them. Germline assignment: CDR1 LNHDA and CDR2 SQIVND (reference sequence). CDR3 size: 11 residues. DNA of the CDR3: TGTGCCAGCTTCGGGGGAACGGGCTACACCTTC. Residues: CASFGGTGYTF.

The V call is TRBV18, the J call TRBJ1-2; D perhaps matches TRBD1 (6 bases). Germline CDR1 KGHSH, CDR2 LQKENI. Between the trimmed V and J ends, which lost 2 bases and 2 bases, there was a span of 15 bases. The CDR3 length is 16 residues. CDR3 residues: CASSPASSGQNYGYTF. CDR3 nucleotides: TGTGCCAGCTCACCAGCGTCTTCGGGACAAAACTATGGCTACACCTTC.

V usage is TRBV19 and J usage is TRBJ1-1; 7 bases line up with TRBD1. The CDR3 is made up of 17 amino acids. The trim removed 7 bases at V and 0 bases at J, leaving 14 bases unmatched. The germline V gene has CDR1 LNHDA and CDR2 SQIVND (reference sequence). CDR3: CASTRRGDSSMNTEAFF. The CDR3 nucleotides read TGTGCCAGTACCCGACGTGGGGACAGTTCTATGAACACTGAAGCTTTCTTT.

The V and J genes are TRBV18 and TRBJ2-7, with D possibly TRBD2 on 6 matching bases. The CDR3 loop spans 14 amino acids. Germline V gene data show CDR1 as KGHSH and CDR2 as LQKENI. Trimming took off 2 bases at V and 3 bases at J, with 11 bases between the two ends. The CDR3 region is CASSPTGEFYEQYF. CDR3 nucleotides: TGTGCCAGCTCACCAACGGGGGAGTTCTACGAGCAGTACTTC.

V gene TRBV25-1 combines with J gene TRBJ2-1; 10 nucleotides align to TRBD2. Looked up from germline, CDR1 is MGHDK and CDR2 is SYGVNS. The V segment lost 4 bases and the J segment 4 bases; nucleotides outside the gene matches: 7. CDR3 size: 16 residues. The DNA for the CDR3 is TGTGCCAGCAGTGCGGGAGCGGGAGGGCCATACAATGAGCAGTTCTTC. Its protein product is CASSAGAGGPYNEQFF.

This clone was seen a single time. The chain has TRBV11-3 and TRBJ2-3; 10 bases are a match to TRBD2. CDR1 is SGHNT, CDR2 YENEEA, per germline. The J segment lost 1 base and the V segment lost 3 bases, leaving 16 bases of the junction unmatched. The CDR3 consists of 20 residues. The CDR3 loop reads CASSFMASGSLVKGTDTQYF. The CDR3 coding sequence is TGTGCCAGCAGCTTCATGGCTAGCGGGAGCTTGGTGAAAGGCACAGATACGCAGTATTTT.

The chain uses TRBV4-1 and TRBJ2-7; D remains unclear. V lost 2 bases and J lost 2, with 13 bases in between. The CDR3 extends over 15 amino acids. Looked up from germline, CDR1 is MGHRA and CDR2 is YSYEKL. The CDR3 protein is CASSQSAASTYEQYF. CDR3 sequence (DNA): TGCGCCAGCAGCCAAAGCGCTGCCTCAACCTACGAGCAGTACTTC.

The rearrangement joins TRBV3-1 (or the pseudogene TRBV3-2) to TRBJ1-4; D is undetermined. CDR1 LGHDT and CDR2 YNNKEL come from the germline V gene (reference sequence). V dropped 0 bases and J dropped 0 bases, with 14 bases sitting between them. The CDR3 spans 18 residues. The DNA of the CDR3 is TGTGCCAGCAGCCAAGATAGTGACATTACCTCAACTAATGAAAAACTGTTTTTT. Its translation is CASSQDSDITSTNEKLFF.

This rearrangement joins TRBV28 to TRBJ2-7; the D gene is possibly TRBD2 (6 bases). The V and J ends lost 2 bases and 0 bases respectively, with 11 bases between them. The germline CDR1 and CDR2 sequences are MDHEN and SYDVKM. This CDR3 is built from 15 residues. CDR3: CASSLATRSSYEQYF. The CDR3 DNA follows: TGTGCCAGCAGTTTAGCGACTAGGAGCTCCTACGAGCAGTACTTC.

The CDR3, as DNA: TGTGCCAGCAGTGGACAGGGGGCAGTACCCTACGAGCAGTACTTC. Residues: CASSGQGAVPYEQYF. The chain carries TRBV2 and TRBJ2-7; TRBD1 matches at 10 bases. Germline V gene data show CDR1 as SNHLY and CDR2 as FYNNEI. The CDR3 runs to 15 residues. V lost 4 bases, J lost 2 bases, and 5 bases stayed unmatched.

This chain links TRBV19 with TRBJ2-1, with 10 bases identical to TRBD2. The germline CDR1 and CDR2 sequences are LNHDA and SQIVND (reference sequence). The CDR3 is 17 amino acids. Germline trimming cut 5 bases from V and 4 bases from J; bases unmatched to any gene: 11. In nucleotides, the CDR3 is TGTGCCAGTAGTCCCACCTGGACTAGCGGAGAATACAATGAGCAGTTCTTC. It specifies CASSPTWTSGEYNEQFF.

The rearrangement uses TRBV29-1 and TRBJ2-2, with 15 bases lining up with TRBD2. Germline lookup yields CDR1 SQVTM and CDR2 ANQGSEA. Trimming removed 7 bases from V and 4 bases from J; junction bases left unmatched: 4. This CDR3 is built from 15 residues. CDR3 region: CSARTSGRATGELFF. Here the CDR3 DNA reads TGCAGCGCCCGGACTAGCGGGAGGGCCACCGGGGAGCTGTTTTTT.

The chain couples TRBV5-5 to TRBJ1-3, with a possible D match to TRBD1 (5 bases). CDR3 length equals 15 residues. Germline-derived CDR1 and CDR2 are SGHKS and YYEKEE (reference sequence). Trimming pared 4 bases from V and 1 base from J, leaving 12 bases between. This chain's CDR3 is CASSPPRGSGNTIYF. For the CDR3, the DNA is TGTGCCAGCAGCCCTCCTCGGGGGTCTGGAAACACCATATATTTT. The full variable domain, with the rest looked up from reference TRBV5-5 and TRBJ1-3, is DAGVTQSPTHLIKTRGQQVTLRCSPISGHKSVSWYQQVLGQGPQFIFQYYEKEERGRGNFPDRFSARQFPNYSSELNVNALLLGDSALYLCASSPPRGSGNTIYFGEGSWLTVV.

The count of this clone is one. This chain connects TRBV6-6 to TRBJ2-6; 8 bases align to TRBD1. The CDR3 loop spans 18 amino acids. From germline, CDR1 is MNHNY and CDR2 SVGAGI (reference sequence). The junction had 9 bases not matched to a gene; V was cut back by 5 bases and J by 0 bases. The CDR3 protein is CASSRQGAGSSGANVLTF. DNA of the CDR3: TGTGCCAGCAGTCGTCAGGGGGCTGGGTCCTCTGGGGCCAACGTCCTGACTTTC.